Below, 27 T cell receptor beta chains from the same sample are listed, as sequenced in a study of cytomegalovirus exposure and HLA in healthy donors. PCR amplification relied on 60 Vbeta primers (plus 13 Jbeta primers). TCRdb's table, derived via immunoSEQ multiplex PCR, lists solely in-frame clones and lacks some. This repertoire includes 100,000 or so clones. The specimen was PBMCs. These receptors all come from a woman in her twenties or thirties in good health and CMV-seronegative.

The rearrangement joins TRBV15 to TRBJ1-2; 8 bases fit TRBD1. V was clipped by 5 bases and J by 7 bases; unmatched bases: 6. The CDR3 consists of 13 residues. Looked up from germline, CDR1 is LNHNV and CDR2 is YYDKDF (reference sequence). CDR3: CATSAGGRGGYTF. CDR3 nucleotides: TGTGCCACCAGCGCAGGGGGCAGAGGTGGCTACACCTTC. Filled out from reference TRBV15 and TRBJ1-2, the complete variable domain reads DAMVIQNPRYQVTQFGKPVTLSCSQTLNHNVMYWYQQKSSQAPKLLFHYYDKDFNNEADTPDNFQSRRPNTSFCFLDIRSPGLGDTAMYLCATSAGGRGGYTFGSGTRLTVV.

V usage is TRBV27 and J usage is TRBJ1-5; 7 bases match TRBD1. In germline, CDR1 is MNHEY, CDR2 SMNVEV (reference sequence). J gave up 4 bases and V 5 bases, and 8 bases lay outside the gene matches. The CDR3 sequence is 15 residues long. CDR3 sequence reads: CASSPRDRQNQPQHF. The DNA for the CDR3 is TGTGCCAGCAGTCCCAGGGACAGACAAAATCAGCCCCAGCATTTT.

J is TRBJ2-5 and V is TRBV10-3, with 9 bases lining up with TRBD1. The length of the CDR3 is 14 residues. Trimming at V came to 4 bases and at J to 2 bases, leaving 2 bases not matched to a gene. Per germline, CDR1 ENHRY and CDR2 SYGVKD. CDR3 DNA: TGTGCCATCAGTGTGACAGGGGGTCAAGAGACCCAGTACTTC. Translating gives CAISVTGGQETQYF.

The gene calls are TRBV5-1 and TRBJ1-3, with D possibly matching TRBD1 (5 bases). Trimming took off 1 base at V and 8 bases at J, with 13 bases between the two ends. The CDR3 is 14 amino acids. Germline-derived CDR1 and CDR2 are SGHRS and YFSETQ. This CDR3 reads CASSLWGESDTIYF. The CDR3 nucleotides are TGCGCCAGCAGCTTGTGGGGGGAGTCAGACACCATATATTTT.

The chain has TRBV27 and TRBJ2-3, with D perhaps TRBD1 (7 bases). V lost 4 bases and J 6 bases, leaving 8 bases between the germline ends. Germline V gene sequence: CDR1 MNHEY, CDR2 SMNVEV (reference sequence). CDR3 size: 12 residues. CDR3 sequence (DNA): TGTGCCAGCAGTTCAGGGGGGGATACGCAGTATTTT. This codes for CASSSGGDTQYF.

CDR3: CASAGLAGGRIGELFF. CDR3 in DNA: TGCGCCAGCGCCGGACTAGCGGGAGGGCGGATCGGGGAGCTGTTTTTT. The gene calls are TRBV5-1 and TRBJ2-2, with 15 bases fitting TRBD2. The CDR3 totals 16 residues. V gave up 7 bases and J gave up 7 bases; unmatched junction bases: 8. CDR1 and CDR2 (germline): SGHRS, YFSETQ.

The chain uses TRBV7-6 and TRBJ1-5; 7 positions match TRBD1. The germline V gene has CDR1 SGHVS and CDR2 FNYEAQ. This CDR3 has 14 amino acids. J was trimmed by 4 bases and V by 5 bases; bases with no gene match: 5. This CDR3 is CASSQGDGNQPQHF. The DNA for the CDR3 is TGTGCCAGCAGCCAGGGGGACGGGAATCAGCCCCAGCATTTT.

V gene TRBV28 combines with J gene TRBJ2-1; TRBD1 aligns across 8 bases. The trim removed 6 bases at V and 4 bases at J, leaving 11 bases unmatched. This CDR3 has 16 amino acids. CDR1 and CDR2 (germline): MDHEN, SYDVKM. CDR3 residues: CASRGDTGGLYNEQFF. The DNA of the CDR3 is TGTGCCAGCAGGGGCGATACAGGGGGTTTATACAATGAGCAGTTCTTC.

The genes are TRBV28 and TRBJ1-6; D ambiguous. Germline CDR1 reads MDHEN; CDR2 reads SYDVKM. This CDR3 is built from 16 residues. Between the trimmed V and J ends, which lost 6 bases and 0 bases, there was a span of 12 bases. The CDR3 region has the DNA TGTGCCAGCAGCCCTGGTGGAGGCTCCTATAATTCACCCCTCCACTTT. This encodes CASSPGGGSYNSPLHF.

This rearrangement joins TRBV4-1 to TRBJ1-5; D remains ambiguous. Germline CDR1 is MGHRA and CDR2 is YSYEKL. The CDR3 consists of 16 residues. Deletions cut 2 bases from V and 1 base from J, with 12 bases between. The chain's CDR3 is CASSQFSEGSNQPQHF. The CDR3 DNA reads TGCGCCAGCAGCCAATTTTCCGAGGGAAGCAATCAGCCCCAGCATTTT.

The chain links TRBV28 to TRBJ1-1, with TRBD1 as a possible D gene (5 bases). The germline gives CDR1 MDHEN, CDR2 SYDVKM. The CDR3 consists of 15 residues. The V and J ends lost 2 bases and 1 base respectively, with 11 bases between them. The CDR3 DNA reads TGTGCCAGCAGTTTACAGGGAGGGTGGAACACTGAAGCTTTCTTT. It codes for CASSLQGGWNTEAFF.

This CDR3 is CATITGTGYTEAFF. The CDR3 nucleotides read TGTGCCACAATAACCGGGACAGGCTACACTGAAGCTTTCTTT. J is TRBJ1-1 and V is TRBV10-3; 8 bases line up with TRBD1. CDR3 length: 14 amino acids. V shed 10 bases and J 3 bases; nucleotides not matched to a gene: 10. Per germline, CDR1 ENHRY and CDR2 SYGVKD.

The chain employs TRBV18 and TRBJ2-1; D is perhaps TRBD1 (5 bases). The CDR3 runs to 15 residues. CDR1 and CDR2 from the germline V gene are KGHSH and LQKENI. The V end lost 0 bases, the J end lost 6 bases, and 12 bases lay between the germline ends. For the CDR3, the DNA is TGTGCCAGCTCACCACCAGGGGCGAAGGGCAATGAGCAGTTCTTC. It yields the protein CASSPPGAKGNEQFF.

V usage is TRBV28 and J usage is TRBJ2-5; no clear D gene. Judging by the DNA end, TRBJ2-7 fits better; the J call may be wrong. CDR1 and CDR2 (germline): MDHEN, SYDVKM. The CDR3 runs 11 residues. CDR3 sequence reads: CASSLAYEQYF. CDR3 DNA sequence: TGTGCCAGCAGTCTCGCCTACGAGCAGTACTTC.

This rearrangement joins TRBV9 to TRBJ2-7, with a weak D call TRBD2 (6 bases). CDR1 is SGDLS and CDR2 is YYNGEE in the germline V gene. The CDR3 runs 16 residues. The V end lost 4 bases, the J end lost 2 bases, and 19 bases lay between the germline ends. DNA for the CDR3: TGTGCCAGCAGCCCCGGAGGGGATTCCCCTACCTACGAGCAGTACTTC. This codes for CASSPGGDSPTYEQYF. Full variable domain (remainder filled in from reference TRBV9 and TRBJ2-7): DSGVTQTPKHLITATGQRVTLRCSPRSGDLSVYWYQQSLDQGLQFLIQYYNGEERAKGNILERFSAQQFPDLHSELNLSSLELGDSALYFCASSPGGDSPTYEQYFGPGTRLTVT.

The chain carries TRBV27 and TRBJ2-1; 7 bases line up with TRBD1. This CDR3 has 17 amino acids. With 0 bases clipped from V and 4 bases from J, the junction kept 9 bases outside the gene matches. Germline V gene sequence: CDR1 MNHEY, CDR2 SMNVEV (reference sequence). The CDR3 spells CASSLSPVQGVYNEQFF. The CDR3, as DNA: TGTGCCAGCAGTTTATCACCCGTGCAGGGGGTGTACAATGAGCAGTTCTTC.

V gene TRBV9 combines with J gene TRBJ1-1; TRBD1 matches 9 bases. Unmatched junction bases numbered 1, after V lost 3 bases and J lost 4 bases. This CDR3 contains 13 residues. The germline CDR1 and CDR2 sequences are SGDLS and YYNGEE. The CDR3 DNA is TGTGCCAGCAGCGCGACAGGGGGCACTGAAGCTTTCTTT. This translates into CASSATGGTEAFF.

This chain connects TRBV4-2 to TRBJ1-1; 8 positions match TRBD1. The germline V gene encodes CDR1 LGHNA and CDR2 YNFKEQ. The CDR3 is 14 residues long. The ends lost 3 bases at V and 1 base at J; junction bases unmatched: 1. The CDR3 reads CASSHGQGNTEAFF. DNA of the CDR3: TGTGCCAGCAGCCACGGACAGGGGAACACTGAAGCTTTCTTT.

The chain recombines TRBV7-8 with TRBJ1-3, with 11 bases fitting TRBD1. The CDR3 sequence is 15 residues long. Looked up from germline, CDR1 is SGHVS and CDR2 is FQNEAQ. V lost 7 bases, J lost 2 bases, and 4 bases stayed unmatched. The CDR3 sequence is CASTQDRGPGNTIYF. Here the CDR3 DNA reads TGTGCCAGCACCCAGGACAGGGGGCCTGGAAACACCATATATTTT.

The rearrangement links TRBV5-6 to TRBJ2-7; the match to TRBD1 covers 7 bases. The CDR3 is 13 amino acids. Germline values: CDR1 SGHDT, CDR2 YYEEEE. The V and J ends lost 6 bases and 3 bases, in that order; junction bases with no gene match: 6. This CDR3 reads CASTPRDSYEQYF. The CDR3 bases are TGTGCCAGCACCCCGAGGGACAGCTACGAGCAGTACTTC.

The chain joins TRBV5-1 to TRBJ2-3, with 11 bases lining up with TRBD1. This CDR3 has 16 residues. The V gene end was trimmed by 3 bases and the J gene end by 6 bases; junction bases not matched to a gene: 9. In germline, CDR1 is SGHRS, CDR2 YFSETQ. CDR3: CASSSTGQGANDTQYF. The DNA for the CDR3 is TGCGCCAGCAGCTCGACCGGACAGGGGGCAAATGATACGCAGTATTTT. The entire variable domain, with the rest obtained from reference TRBV5-1 and TRBJ2-3, is as follows: KAGVTQTPRYLIKTRGQQVTLSCSPISGHRSVSWYQQTPGQGLQFLFEYFSETQRNKGNFPGRFSGRQFSNSRSEMNVSTLELGDSALYLCASSSTGQGANDTQYFGPGTRLTVL.

V is TRBV19 and J is TRBJ1-3; tentative D call: TRBD1 (6 bases). This CDR3 is 15 amino acids long. CDR1 and CDR2 (germline): LNHDA, SQIVND (reference sequence). Trimming cost V 3 bases and J 2 bases, with 11 bases left between them. The CDR3 reads CASSMAGATGNTIYF. The CDR3 region has the DNA TGTGCCAGTAGTATGGCGGGGGCCACTGGAAACACCATATATTTT. Variable domain in full (rest from reference TRBV19 and TRBJ1-3): DGGITQSPKYLFRKEGQNVTLSCEQNLNHDAMYWYRQDPGQGLRLIYYSQIVNDFQKGDIAEGYSVSREKKESFPLTVTSAQKNPTAFYLCASSMAGATGNTIYFGEGSWLTVV.

This chain connects TRBV9 to TRBJ1-2, with a tentative D call TRBD1 (6 bases). The CDR3 extends over 13 amino acids. Trimming cost V 2 bases and J 8 bases, with 13 bases left between them. Germline V gene lookup returns CDR1 SGDLS and CDR2 YYNGEE. CDR3 loop: CASSVPGGRGYTF. Here the CDR3 DNA reads TGTGCCAGCAGCGTGCCGGGGGGCCGGGGCTACACCTTC. Full variable domain (outside the CDR3, taken from reference TRBV9 and TRBJ1-2): DSGVTQTPKHLITATGQRVTLRCSPRSGDLSVYWYQQSLDQGLQFLIQYYNGEERAKGNILERFSAQQFPDLHSELNLSSLELGDSALYFCASSVPGGRGYTFGSGTRLTVV.

The chain carries TRBV7-6 and TRBJ1-2; TRBD1 matches 9 bases. Trimming removed 4 bases from V and 7 bases from J; junction bases left unmatched: 4. CDR3 length: 13 residues. The germline gives CDR1 SGHVS, CDR2 FNYEAQ. CDR3 sequence: CASSYGQGSGYTF. CDR3 sequence (DNA): TGTGCCAGCAGCTACGGACAGGGGAGTGGCTACACCTTC.

The rearrangement uses TRBV27 and TRBJ2-5; possibly TRBD2 for D (5 bases). Per the germline V gene, CDR1 is MNHEY and CDR2 is SMNVEV (reference sequence). The CDR3 runs to 14 residues. V lost 2 bases, J lost 2 bases, and 9 bases lay in between. The DNA of the CDR3 is TGTGCCAGCAGTTTAACCGGGAAACAAGAGACCCAGTACTTC. Translation gives CASSLTGKQETQYF.

The chain couples TRBV30 to TRBJ1-6; D gene unclear. Trimming left V 0 bases short and J 6 bases short, with 9 bases between. The CDR3 length is 14 residues. Germline CDR1 reads GTSNPN; CDR2 reads SVGIG (reference sequence). DNA of the CDR3: TGTGCCTGGAGTGTAACCGCGGGTAATTCACCCCTCCACTTT. Its protein is CAWSVTAGNSPLHF.

The rearrangement links TRBV25-1 to TRBJ2-1, with D possibly TRBD2 on 6 matching bases. CDR3 length: 12 amino acids. Trimming left V 1 base short and J 12 bases short, with 10 bases between. Per the germline V gene, CDR1 is MGHDK and CDR2 is SYGVNS. The CDR3 DNA follows: TGTGCCAGCAGTGAATCGGGGGATAGGCAGTTCTTC. This sequence encodes CASSESGDRQFF.